A single sample gave rise to the 23 T cell receptor beta chains below, sequenced in a study of blood T cell repertoires in COVID-19. Clones were sequenced by immunoSEQ multiplex PCR, and TCRdb holds only the in-frame ones, with some missing. The sample records more than 350,000 clones, around nine tenths being singletons. Sequenced sample: PBMCs or T cells enriched from blood (not recorded which). The receptors here all came from a woman younger than 35 who had been exposed to COVID-19.

This chain's CDR3 is CASRLQGNTDTQYF. CDR3 coding DNA: TGTGCCAGCAGGTTGCAGGGAAACACAGATACGCAGTATTTT. The chain employs TRBV6-5 and TRBJ2-3; D is possibly TRBD1 (5 bases). Germline CDR1 MNHEY, CDR2 SVGAGI. CDR3 size: 14 residues. V shed 6 bases and J shed 2 bases, with 12 bases lying between them.

This sequence joins TRBV6-5 and TRBJ1-2; weak D call: TRBD1 (6 bases). CDR3 length: 13 amino acids. Trimming took 5 bases from V and 3 from J, leaving 10 bases between them. Germline CDR1 is MNHEY and CDR2 is SVGAGI. CDR3 coding DNA: TGTGCCAGCAGTCAACAGGGCGACTATGGCTACACCTTC. Translating it yields CASSQQGDYGYTF.

This chain uses TRBV4-2 with TRBJ2-7; perhaps TRBD2 as D (6 bases). The CDR3 is 15 amino acids. The germline V gene encodes CDR1 LGHNA and CDR2 YNFKEQ. Trimming removed 0 bases at V and 2 bases at J, with 11 bases between. The CDR3 sequence is CASSQEGGPTYEQYF. The DNA for the CDR3 is TGTGCCAGCAGCCAAGAGGGGGGACCTACCTACGAGCAGTACTTC.

The V and J genes are TRBV4-3 and TRBJ1-1, with TRBD1 identical over 7 bases. CDR3 size: 15 residues. Germline assignment: CDR1 LGHNA and CDR2 YSLEER. After removal of 1 base from V and 3 bases from J, the junction contained 5 bases not matched to a gene. This CDR3 is CASSQGRQGDTEAFF. Here the CDR3 DNA reads TGCGCCAGCAGCCAAGGTAGACAGGGTGACACTGAAGCTTTCTTT.

This sequence joins TRBV27 and TRBJ1-1; TRBD1 might be the D (6 bases). Between the trimmed V and J ends, which lost 6 bases and 5 bases, there was a span of 16 bases. This CDR3 contains 14 residues. Germline V gives CDR1 MNHEY, CDR2 SMNVEV (reference sequence). This CDR3 is CASRQEGGPTEAFF. The CDR3 DNA follows: TGTGCCAGCAGACAAGAAGGGGGTCCAACTGAAGCTTTCTTT.

The chain recombines TRBV25-1 with TRBJ1-2, with 9 bases lining up with TRBD1. The V segment lost 5 bases and the J segment 0 bases; nucleotides outside the gene matches: 4. CDR3 size: 15 residues. Germline CDR1 and CDR2: MGHDK and SYGVNS. CDR3 in amino acids: CASSSDRGSNYGYTF. The CDR3 nucleotides are TGTGCCAGCAGTTCTGACAGGGGGTCTAACTATGGCTACACCTTC.

The chain carries TRBV6-5 and TRBJ1-3; D remains unclear. Germline V lookup: CDR1 MNHEY, CDR2 SVGAGI. The length of the CDR3 is 15 residues. The V end was cut by 2 bases, the J end by 0 bases, with 8 bases between. The CDR3 loop reads CASSYEWHSGNTIYF. The CDR3 DNA reads TGTGCCAGCAGTTACGAATGGCACTCTGGAAACACCATATATTTT.

This chain links TRBV15 with TRBJ2-1, with 8 bases identical to TRBD2. The CDR3 runs to 19 residues. J was trimmed by 6 bases and V by 4 bases; bases with no gene match: 20. CDR1 LNHNV and CDR2 YYDKDF come from the germline V gene (reference sequence). The CDR3 region is CATSTPLPSRTSWFNEQFF. CDR3 in DNA: TGTGCCACCAGCACACCATTACCCTCCCGGACTAGCTGGTTCAATGAGCAGTTCTTC.

The chain employs TRBV28 and TRBJ1-2, with TRBD1 matching 10 bases. The CDR3 loop spans 14 amino acids. Germline CDR1 and CDR2: MDHEN and SYDVKM. After removal of 5 bases from V and 4 bases from J, the junction contained 4 bases not matched to a gene. Here the CDR3 DNA reads TGTGCCAGCAGTCTGACAGGGGGCTTCTATGGCTACACCTTC. This translates into CASSLTGGFYGYTF.

This chain connects TRBV3-1 (or the pseudogene TRBV3-2) to TRBJ1-3, with unresolved D. Between the trimmed V and J ends, which lost 5 bases and 0 bases, there was a span of 5 bases. The CDR3 totals 13 residues. CDR1 is LGHDT, CDR2 YNNKEL, per germline (reference sequence). The CDR3 coding sequence is TGTGCCAGCAGCGACATCTCTGGAAACACCATATATTTT. It translates to CASSDISGNTIYF.

The count of this clone is one. V usage is TRBV9 and J usage is TRBJ2-7; 8 positions match TRBD1. CDR1 SGDLS and CDR2 YYNGEE come from the germline V gene. After removal of 0 bases from V and 0 bases from J, the junction contained 2 bases not matched to a gene. The CDR3 is 15 amino acids. In DNA form, the CDR3 reads TGTGCCAGCAGCGTAGGCAGGGGGCACTCCTACGAGCAGTACTTC. It encodes CASSVGRGHSYEQYF.

V gene TRBV5-1 combines with J gene TRBJ1-5; D is unclear. V dropped 2 bases and J dropped 2 bases, with 11 bases sitting between them. The germline gives CDR1 SGHRS, CDR2 YFSETQ. This CDR3 is built from 15 residues. The CDR3 DNA reads TGCGCCAGCAGCTTATCTCCCGGGGGCAATCAGCCCCAGCATTTT. As protein: CASSLSPGGNQPQHF.

The chain links TRBV28 to TRBJ1-2; 8 bases are shared with TRBD1. The CDR3 is 17 amino acids. Unmatched junction bases numbered 9, after V lost 2 bases and J lost 1 base. Per the germline V gene, CDR1 is MDHEN and CDR2 is SYDVKM. CDR3 residues: CASSLPLGQGSNYGYTF. The CDR3 DNA reads as TGTGCCAGCAGTTTACCCCTCGGACAGGGAAGTAACTATGGCTACACCTTC.

This sequence joins TRBV6-1 and TRBJ1-5; 9 positions agree with TRBD1. With V trimmed by 3 bases and J by 0 bases, 3 bases remained unmatched. Germline loops: CDR1 MNHNS, CDR2 SASEGT. The CDR3 is 16 amino acids. This chain's CDR3 is CASSEGQGYSNQPQHF. CDR3 bases: TGTGCCAGCAGTGAGGGACAGGGTTATAGCAATCAGCCCCAGCATTTT.

The V and J genes are TRBV18 and TRBJ1-5, with D unclear. V was clipped by 2 bases and J by 0 bases, with 11 bases between them. There are 16 residues in the CDR3. Per germline, CDR1 KGHSH and CDR2 LQKENI. The CDR3 nucleotides are TGTGCCAGCTCACCAGGGAGTCCCTATAGCAATCAGCCCCAGCATTTT. Translation: CASSPGSPYSNQPQHF.

The DNA of the CDR3 is TGTGCCAGCAGTTGGGACAGGAATTCACCCCTCCACTTT. Encoded protein: CASSWDRNSPLHF. The rearrangement joins TRBV28 to TRBJ1-6; TRBD1 matches 8 bases. The CDR3 runs 13 residues. J was trimmed by 7 bases and V by 4 bases; bases with no gene match: 0. Germline assignment: CDR1 MDHEN and CDR2 SYDVKM.

The rearrangement uses TRBV5-4 and TRBJ1-6; 8 bases agree with TRBD1. Per germline, CDR1 SGHNT and CDR2 YYREEE (reference sequence). The J segment lost 10 bases and the V segment lost 0 bases, leaving 9 bases of the junction unmatched. The CDR3 consists of 16 residues. CDR3 sequence reads: CASSLGGTGIQSPLHF. In DNA form, the CDR3 reads TGTGCCAGCAGCTTGGGGGGGACAGGTATTCAATCACCCCTCCACTTT.

The rearrangement joins TRBV28 to TRBJ2-7, with 9 bases that match TRBD2. The trim removed 5 bases at V and 6 bases at J, leaving 5 bases unmatched. CDR3 length equals 13 residues. From germline, CDR1 is MDHEN and CDR2 SYDVKM. The CDR3 reads CASSVAGVGEQYF. The CDR3 DNA follows: TGTGCCAGCAGTGTAGCGGGAGTCGGCGAGCAGTACTTC. The entire variable domain, with the rest obtained from reference TRBV28 and TRBJ2-7, is as follows: DVKVTQSSRYLVKRTGEKVFLECVQDMDHENMFWYRQDPGLGLRLIYFSYDVKMKEKGDIPEGYSVSREKKERFSLILESASTNQTSMYLCASSVAGVGEQYFGPGTRLTVT.

CDR3 coding DNA: TGTGCCAGCAGCGCCGAGCCGGGGGACAATCAGCCCCAGCATTTT. Its translation: CASSAEPGDNQPQHF. This rearrangement joins TRBV9 to TRBJ1-5; TRBD1 is a possible D gene (5 bases). Germline lookup yields CDR1 SGDLS and CDR2 YYNGEE. The CDR3 is 15 amino acids. Trimming removed 3 bases from V and 3 bases from J, with 13 bases in between.

The chain joins TRBV7-2 to TRBJ1-1; possible D gene TRBD1, 5 bases. This CDR3 spans 15 amino acids. The ends were cut back, 2 bases at V and 3 bases at J, with 13 bases in the middle. Germline loops: CDR1 SGHTA, CDR2 FQGNSA. CDR3 in DNA: TGTGCCAGCAGCTTATGGGCCGGGGGGGACACTGAAGCTTTCTTT. Translation: CASSLWAGGDTEAFF.

This chain links TRBV11-3 with TRBJ2-2; 11 bases map to TRBD2. CDR1 and CDR2 (germline): SGHNT, YENEEA. The CDR3 has 14 amino acids. J gave up 3 bases and V 7 bases, and 1 base lay outside the gene matches. CDR3 in amino acids: CASKGLADTGELFF. In DNA, the CDR3 is TGTGCCAGCAAGGGACTAGCGGACACCGGGGAGCTGTTTTTT.

The CDR3 loop reads CASSYSRGQGLSNQPQHF. The CDR3 DNA follows: TGTGCCAGCAGTTACTCGAGAGGACAGGGGCTTAGCAATCAGCCCCAGCATTTT. J is TRBJ1-5 and V is TRBV6-2 or TRBV6-3; 9 bases line up with TRBD1. This CDR3 spans 18 amino acids. Germline lookup yields CDR1 MNHEY and CDR2 SVGEGT. The ends lost 0 bases at V and 0 bases at J; junction bases unmatched: 6.

V usage is TRBV9 and J usage is TRBJ2-3, with 10 bases that match TRBD1. Looked up from germline, CDR1 is SGDLS and CDR2 is YYNGEE. The CDR3 loop spans 14 amino acids. The ends lost 0 bases at V and 8 bases at J; junction bases unmatched: 3. The CDR3 reads CASSVGDRGGTQYF. For the CDR3, the DNA is TGTGCCAGCAGCGTAGGGGACAGGGGAGGTACGCAGTATTTT.